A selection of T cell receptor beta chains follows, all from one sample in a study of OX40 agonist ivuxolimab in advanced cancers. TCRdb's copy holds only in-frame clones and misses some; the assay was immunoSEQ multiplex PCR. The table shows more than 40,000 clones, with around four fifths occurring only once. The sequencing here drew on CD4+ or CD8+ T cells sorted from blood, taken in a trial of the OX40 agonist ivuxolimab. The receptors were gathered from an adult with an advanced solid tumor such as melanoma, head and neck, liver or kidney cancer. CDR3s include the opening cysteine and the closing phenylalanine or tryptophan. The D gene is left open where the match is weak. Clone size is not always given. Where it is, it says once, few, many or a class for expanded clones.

cdr3_aa: CASSSGLAGGEEQFF
cdr3_nt: TGTGCCAGCAGCTCCGGACTAGCGGGAGGCGAAGAGCAGTTCTTC
v_call: TRBV7-3
d_call: TRBD2
j_call: TRBJ2-1
clone_size: NA

cdr3_aa: CASSSLTERGEKLFF
cdr3_nt: TGTGCCAGCAGCTCCCTGACAGAGCGAGGTGAAAAACTGTTTTTT
v_call: TRBV9
d_call: NA
j_call: TRBJ1-4
clone_size: few

cdr3_aa: CASSMGGTAYEQYF
cdr3_nt: TGTGCCAGCAGCATGGGGGGAACCGCCTACGAGCAGTACTTC
v_call: TRBV5-6
d_call: NA
j_call: TRBJ2-7
clone_size: NA

cdr3_aa: CASSSRTRSYEQYF
cdr3_nt: TGTGCCAGCAGCTCCAGGACTAGGTCTTACGAGCAGTACTTC
v_call: TRBV5-4
d_call: TRBD2
j_call: TRBJ2-7
clone_size: NA

cdr3_aa: CASSLGPPGQGASWEQFF
cdr3_nt: TGTGCCAGCAGCTTAGGACCCCCGGGACAGGGGGCTTCATGGGAGCAGTTCTTC
v_call: TRBV11-2
d_call: TRBD1
j_call: TRBJ2-1
clone_size: few

cdr3_aa: CASSFGLGQETQYF
cdr3_nt: TGTGCCAGCAGCTTTGGACTAGGGCAAGAGACCCAGTACTTC
v_call: TRBV11-3
d_call: TRBD2
j_call: TRBJ2-5
clone_size: NA

cdr3_aa: CAWSVSRSYEQYF
cdr3_nt: TGTGCCTGGAGTGTAAGCAGGTCCTACGAGCAGTACTTC
v_call: TRBV30
d_call: NA
j_call: TRBJ2-7
clone_size: NA

cdr3_aa: CASSDEASGGDTQYF
cdr3_nt: TGTGCCAGCAGTGATGAGGCTAGCGGGGGAGATACGCAGTATTTT
v_call: TRBV6-4
d_call: TRBD2
j_call: TRBJ2-3
clone_size: medium-sized

cdr3_aa: CASSPGGGASYEQYF
cdr3_nt: TGTGCCAGCAGCCCTGGGGGGGGCGCGTCCTACGAGCAGTACTTC
v_call: TRBV11-1
d_call: NA
j_call: TRBJ2-7
clone_size: few

cdr3_aa: CASSQNSNQPQHF
cdr3_nt: TGTGCCAGCAGCCAAAATAGCAATCAGCCCCAGCATTTT
v_call: TRBV4-2
d_call: NA
j_call: TRBJ1-5
clone_size: once

cdr3_aa: CASSASLGLAGVLDTQYF
cdr3_nt: TGTGCCAGCAGCGCCTCGCTTGGACTAGCGGGAGTTCTTGATACGCAGTATTTT
v_call: TRBV13
d_call: TRBD2
j_call: TRBJ2-3
clone_size: once

cdr3_aa: CASSLVWANTEAFF
cdr3_nt: TGTGCCAGCAGCTTGGTGTGGGCAAACACTGAAGCTTTCTTT
v_call: TRBV5-8
d_call: NA
j_call: TRBJ1-1
clone_size: NA

cdr3_aa: CASSVSNQPQHF
cdr3_nt: TGTGCCAGCAGCGTAAGCAATCAGCCCCAGCATTTT
v_call: TRBV7-9
d_call: NA
j_call: TRBJ1-5
clone_size: NA

cdr3_aa: CASSSGLAGYEQYF
cdr3_nt: TGTGCCAGCAGTTCCGGACTAGCGGGGTACGAGCAGTACTTC
v_call: TRBV27
d_call: TRBD2
j_call: TRBJ2-7
clone_size: NA

cdr3_aa: CASSARQMNTEAFF
cdr3_nt: TGTGCCAGCAGCGCCAGACAAATGAACACTGAAGCTTTCTTT
v_call: TRBV9
d_call: NA
j_call: TRBJ1-1
clone_size: NA

cdr3_aa: CASSPSYGLLYEQYF
cdr3_nt: TGTGCCAGCAGCCCTTCCTACGGACTCCTCTACGAGCAGTACTTC
v_call: TRBV9
d_call: NA
j_call: TRBJ2-7
clone_size: NA

cdr3_aa: CASSSSRGGMNTEAFF
cdr3_nt: TGTGCCAGCAGCTCCTCAAGGGGGGGAATGAACACTGAAGCTTTCTTT
v_call: TRBV7-6
d_call: NA
j_call: TRBJ1-1
clone_size: NA

cdr3_aa: CASSYGTGEKLFF
cdr3_nt: TGTGCCAGCAGCTACGGGACCGGGGAAAAACTGTTTTTT
v_call: TRBV7-6
d_call: NA
j_call: TRBJ1-4
clone_size: few

cdr3_aa: CASSAETGFAYEQYF
cdr3_nt: TGTGCCAGCTCTGCAGAGACAGGTTTTGCCTACGAGCAGTACTTC
v_call: TRBV19
d_call: NA
j_call: TRBJ2-7
clone_size: NA

cdr3_aa: CASSLGTSGLSTDTQYF
cdr3_nt: TGTGCCAGTAGCTTAGGGACTAGCGGACTTAGCACAGATACGCAGTATTTT
v_call: TRBV19
d_call: TRBD2
j_call: TRBJ2-3
clone_size: NA

cdr3_aa: CAISEPSEGLKGNTIYF
cdr3_nt: TGTGCCATCAGTGAGCCCAGCGAGGGGTTGAAAGGAAACACCATATATTTT
v_call: TRBV10-3
d_call: NA
j_call: TRBJ1-3
clone_size: NA

cdr3_aa: CASRHRPTGMNTEAFF
cdr3_nt: TGTGCCAGCAGACACAGACCGACAGGGATGAACACTGAAGCTTTCTTT
v_call: TRBV28
d_call: TRBD1
j_call: TRBJ1-1
clone_size: NA

cdr3_aa: CASSSRDRPSEEQYF
cdr3_nt: TGTGCCAGCAGCTCGAGGGACAGGCCCTCCGAAGAGCAGTACTTC
v_call: TRBV7-8
d_call: TRBD1
j_call: TRBJ2-7
clone_size: NA

cdr3_aa: CASSWGEKLFF
cdr3_nt: TGTGCCAGCAGCTGGGGTGAAAAACTGTTTTTT
v_call: TRBV5-5
d_call: NA
j_call: TRBJ1-4
clone_size: NA

cdr3_aa: CASSLTTREKLFF
cdr3_nt: TGTGCCAGCAGCTTAACAACTCGGGAAAAACTGTTTTTT
v_call: TRBV7-2
d_call: NA
j_call: TRBJ1-4
clone_size: NA

cdr3_aa: CASRAGGTEAFF
cdr3_nt: TGTGCCAGCAGGGCCGGCGGCACTGAAGCTTTCTTT
v_call: TRBV6-1
d_call: NA
j_call: TRBJ1-1
clone_size: NA

cdr3_aa: CASSPGQINNEQFF
cdr3_nt: TGTGCCAGCAGTCCGGGACAGATCAACAATGAGCAGTTCTTC
v_call: TRBV27
d_call: TRBD1
j_call: TRBJ2-1
clone_size: NA

cdr3_aa: CASSSPSLRGYTF
cdr3_nt: TGTGCCAGCAGCTCCCCGTCCCTGAGGGGCTACACCTTC
v_call: TRBV7-9
d_call: NA
j_call: TRBJ1-2
clone_size: NA

cdr3_aa: CASSLVLAGRDTQYF
cdr3_nt: TGTGCCAGCAGCTTAGTGTTGGCGGGGCGAGATACGCAGTATTTT
v_call: TRBV7-2
d_call: NA
j_call: TRBJ2-3
clone_size: NA

cdr3_aa: CASSLVSGDQPQHF
cdr3_nt: TGCGCCAGCAGCTTGGTTTCGGGGGATCAGCCCCAGCATTTT
v_call: TRBV5-1
d_call: NA
j_call: TRBJ1-5
clone_size: NA

cdr3_aa: CASSPRDIGLETQYF
cdr3_nt: TGTGCCAGCAGCCCCCGGGACATAGGATTGGAGACCCAGTACTTC
v_call: TRBV7-6
d_call: NA
j_call: TRBJ2-5
clone_size: NA

cdr3_aa: CASSQVSRRTGVDGELFF
cdr3_nt: TGCGCCAGCAGCCAAGTTTCGAGACGGACAGGGGTTGACGGGGAGCTGTTTTTT
v_call: TRBV4-1
d_call: TRBD1
j_call: TRBJ2-2
clone_size: NA

cdr3_aa: CASSQFIVSVYEQYF
cdr3_nt: TGCGCCAGCAGCCAATTTATCGTTAGCGTCTACGAGCAGTACTTC
v_call: TRBV4-3
d_call: NA
j_call: TRBJ2-7
clone_size: NA

cdr3_aa: CASSLGQGHEQYF
cdr3_nt: TGTGCCAGCAGCCTCGGACAGGGCCACGAGCAGTACTTC
v_call: TRBV11-3
d_call: TRBD1
j_call: TRBJ2-7
clone_size: NA

cdr3_aa: CASSPGLGADTQYF
cdr3_nt: TGCGCCAGCAGCCCGGGACTAGGTGCAGATACGCAGTATTTT
v_call: TRBV4-1
d_call: TRBD2
j_call: TRBJ2-3
clone_size: NA

cdr3_aa: CASSPGLAGGLADTQYF
cdr3_nt: TGTGCCAGCTCACCGGGACTAGCGGGGGGGCTGGCAGATACGCAGTATTTT
v_call: TRBV18
d_call: TRBD2
j_call: TRBJ2-3
clone_size: NA